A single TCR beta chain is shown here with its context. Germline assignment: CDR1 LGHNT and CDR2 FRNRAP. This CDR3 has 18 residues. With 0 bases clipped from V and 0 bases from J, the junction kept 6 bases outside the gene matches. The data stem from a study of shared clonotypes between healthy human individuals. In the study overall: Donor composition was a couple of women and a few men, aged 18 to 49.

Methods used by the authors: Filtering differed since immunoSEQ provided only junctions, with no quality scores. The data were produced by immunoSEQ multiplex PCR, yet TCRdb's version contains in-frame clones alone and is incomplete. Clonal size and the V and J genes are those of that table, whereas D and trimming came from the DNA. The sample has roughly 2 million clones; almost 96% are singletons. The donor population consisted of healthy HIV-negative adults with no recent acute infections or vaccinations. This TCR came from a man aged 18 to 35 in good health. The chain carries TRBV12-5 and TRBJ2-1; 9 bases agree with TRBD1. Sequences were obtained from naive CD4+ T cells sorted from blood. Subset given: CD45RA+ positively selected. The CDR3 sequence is CASGLVLQGASSYNEQFF. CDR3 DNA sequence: TGTGCTAGTGGTTTGGTATTACAGGGGGCAAGCTCCTACAATGAGCAGTTCTTC.